This TCR beta chain was sequenced in a study of T cells in localized non-small cell lung cancer. Data came from immunoSEQ multiplex PCR; TCRdb stores just in-frame clones and leaves some out. The table lists some 30,000 clones, 90% to 95% of them singletons, with 0.65% to 0.85% in the top ten. The CDR3 loop spans 15 amino acids. Trimming at V came to 2 bases and at J to 2 bases, leaving 6 bases not matched to a gene. Germline loops: CDR1 SEHNR, CDR2 FQNEAQ (reference sequence). This material consisted of peripheral blood, taken before any cancer treatment. This chain joins TRBV7-9 and TRBJ2-7; 7 bases agree with TRBD1. This TCR was sampled from a woman aged 40-69 years with stage I lung adenocarcinoma. CDR3: CASSLIGQATYEQYF. The CDR3 DNA reads as TGTGCCAGCAGCTTAATAGGACAGGCGACCTACGAGCAGTACTTC.